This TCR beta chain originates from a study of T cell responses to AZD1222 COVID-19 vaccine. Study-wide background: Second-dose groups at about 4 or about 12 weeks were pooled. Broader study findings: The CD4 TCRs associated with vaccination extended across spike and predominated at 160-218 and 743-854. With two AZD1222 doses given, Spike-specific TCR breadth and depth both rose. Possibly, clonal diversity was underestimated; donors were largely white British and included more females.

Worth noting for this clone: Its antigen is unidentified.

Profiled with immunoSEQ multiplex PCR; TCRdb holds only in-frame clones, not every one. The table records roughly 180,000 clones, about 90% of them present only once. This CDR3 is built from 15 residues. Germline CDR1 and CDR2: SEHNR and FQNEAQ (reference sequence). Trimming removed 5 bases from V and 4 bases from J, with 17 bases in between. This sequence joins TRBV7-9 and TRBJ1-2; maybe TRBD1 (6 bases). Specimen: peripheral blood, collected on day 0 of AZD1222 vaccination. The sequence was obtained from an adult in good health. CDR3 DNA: TGTGCCAGCAGCCCGGCGACAGGTCCCCCCTATGGCTACACCTTC. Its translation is CASSPATGPPYGYTF.